This is a list of T cell receptor beta chains from one sample in a study of shared clonotypes between healthy human individuals. Assay: immunoSEQ multiplex PCR; the TCRdb copy retains only in-frame clones and omits some. Of around 2.1 million clones in the sample, 85% to 95% were seen once. Source material: naive CD8+ T cells from PBMCs. These receptors were obtained from a man between 18 and 29 years old in good health. Some clones in this sample may be carry-over from other donors' samples. Each CDR3 is given with its conserved first and last residue. The D gene is left open where the match is weak. Expanded clones are given a class, and other clones once, few, many or no size at all.

TRBV4-1,.,.,TRBJ1-1,CASSLVASNTEAFF,TGCGCCAGCAGCCTGGTTGCGTCGAACACTGAAGCTTTCTTT
TRBV27,TRBD1,.,TRBJ2-3,CASSLSSAGGNPHTDTQYF,TGTGCCAGCAGTTTATCGTCGGCAGGGGGCAACCCTCACACAGATACGCAGTATTTT
TRBV7-9,TRBD1,.,TRBJ1-2,CASSPGGTGYGYTF,TGTGCCAGCAGCCCAGGTGGGACAGGGTATGGCTACACCTTC
TRBV7-9,TRBD2,.,TRBJ2-1,CASSLAWGGSYNEQFF,TGTGCCAGCAGCTTAGCGTGGGGGGGCTCCTACAATGAGCAGTTCTTC
TRBV10-1,.,few,TRBJ1-2,CASMRNGYTF,TGCGCCAGCATGAGGAATGGCTACACCTTC
TRBV25-1,TRBD1,.,TRBJ1-4,CASSEYQGTGYEKLFF,TGTGCCAGCAGTGAATATCAAGGGACAGGGTATGAAAAACTGTTTTTT
TRBV7-2,TRBD1,.,TRBJ1-3,CASSSRQGATGNTIYF,TGTGCCAGCAGTTCAAGACAGGGGGCAACTGGAAACACCATATATTTT
TRBV29-1,.,once,TRBJ2-1,CSVEAASSYNEQFF,TGCAGCGTTGAAGCAGCTAGCTCCTACAATGAGCAGTTCTTC
TRBV19,.,.,TRBJ2-7,CASSIGSGGYEQYF,TGTGCCAGTAGTATAGGGTCAGGAGGCTACGAGCAGTACTTC
TRBV5-8,.,.,TRBJ1-2,CASSYRSFDGYTF,TGTGCCAGCAGCTACAGGTCCTTTGATGGCTACACCTTC
TRBV2,.,.,TRBJ2-1,CASSENPQGLRYNEQFF,TGTGCCAGCAGTGAAAACCCACAGGGATTGAGGTACAATGAGCAGTTCTTC
TRBV28,.,.,TRBJ2-7,CASSLSGGLEQYF,TGTGCCAGCAGTTTATCGGGTGGTCTCGAGCAGTACTTC
TRBV7-9,TRBD2,.,TRBJ2-7,CASSFLGGTSYEQYF,TGTGCCAGCAGCTTTCTGGGGGGGACTTCCTACGAGCAGTACTTC
TRBV2,.,once,TRBJ2-2,CASNGGTRGRELFF,TGTGCCAGCAATGGCGGGACCCGCGGTCGGGAGCTGTTTTTT
TRBV14,.,.,TRBJ2-7,CASSQGLASVYEQYF,TGTGCCAGCAGCCAAGGTTTGGCTAGCGTGTACGAGCAGTACTTC
TRBV7-9,TRBD2,.,TRBJ2-1,CASSYNTREIQFF,TGTGCCAGCAGCTACAATACGCGGGAGATACAGTTCTTC
TRBV29-1,.,.,TRBJ1-2,CSVLRDYGYTF,TGCAGCGTTCTCAGGGACTATGGCTACACCTTC
TRBV27,.,.,TRBJ2-1,CASSPVRLASGEQFF,TGTGCCAGCAGTCCCGTTAGGCTAGCGTCAGGTGAGCAGTTCTTC
TRBV5-6,.,.,TRBJ2-4,CASSLKLAIQYF,TGTGCCAGCAGCTTGAAACTCGCCATTCAGTACTTC
TRBV4-2,.,.,TRBJ2-2,CASSYRWGGGELFF,TGTGCCAGCAGCTACAGGTGGGGAGGCGGGGAGCTGTTTTTT
TRBV27,.,.,TRBJ2-1,CASTPSSNSYNEQFF,TGTGCCAGCACCCCTAGCTCGAACTCCTACAATGAGCAGTTCTTC
TRBV19,.,.,TRBJ1-1,CASSRTPSGTEAFF,TGTGCCAGTAGCAGGACACCCTCGGGCACTGAAGCTTTCTTT
TRBV4-2,TRBD2,.,TRBJ2-1,CASSQELAGDSGYNEQFF,TGTGCCAGCAGCCAAGAGCTAGCGGGGGACTCGGGGTACAATGAGCAGTTCTTC
TRBV27,TRBD2,.,TRBJ2-7,CASSLQGPTSGVYEQYF,TGTGCCAGCAGTTTGCAAGGTCCCACTAGCGGAGTCTACGAGCAGTACTTC
TRBV27,.,.,TRBJ1-3,CASSPRAPRNTIYF,TGTGCCAGCAGCCCCCGGGCCCCTAGAAACACCATATATTTT
TRBV6-6,.,.,TRBJ1-1,CASSYFRMNTEAFF,TGTGCCAGCAGTTACTTCCGAATGAACACTGAAGCTTTCTTT
TRBV27,TRBD1,once,TRBJ1-1,CASSLTDRGHPAEAFF,TGTGCCAGCAGTTTGACGGACAGGGGACATCCTGCTGAAGCTTTCTTT
TRBV14,TRBD1,.,TRBJ1-1,CASSPETGDLYTEAFF,TGTGCCAGCAGCCCCGAAACAGGGGATTTGTACACTGAAGCTTTCTTT
TRBV30,.,once,TRBJ2-7,CAWSVGPTAEQYF,TGTGCCTGGAGTGTAGGCCCGACGGCAGAGCAGTACTTC
TRBV7-2,.,once,TRBJ2-2,CASSLAFRGIPGELFF,TGTGCCAGCAGCTTAGCTTTCAGGGGTATCCCCGGGGAGCTGTTTTTT
TRBV7-5,.,.,TRBJ2-5,CARSRFIGRGVPYF,TGTGCCAGAAGCCGATTCATAGGGCGGGGGGTGCCGTACTTC